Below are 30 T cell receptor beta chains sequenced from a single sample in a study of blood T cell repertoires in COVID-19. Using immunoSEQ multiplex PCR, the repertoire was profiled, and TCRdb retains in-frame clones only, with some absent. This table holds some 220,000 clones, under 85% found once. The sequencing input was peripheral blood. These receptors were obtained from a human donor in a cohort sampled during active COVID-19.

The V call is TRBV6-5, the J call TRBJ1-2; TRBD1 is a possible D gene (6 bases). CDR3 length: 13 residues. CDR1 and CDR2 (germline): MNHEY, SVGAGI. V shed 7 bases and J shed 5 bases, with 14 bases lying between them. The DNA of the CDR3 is TGTGCCAGCACCTCGACCAGGGGTTATGGCTACACCTTC. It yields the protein CASTSTRGYGYTF.

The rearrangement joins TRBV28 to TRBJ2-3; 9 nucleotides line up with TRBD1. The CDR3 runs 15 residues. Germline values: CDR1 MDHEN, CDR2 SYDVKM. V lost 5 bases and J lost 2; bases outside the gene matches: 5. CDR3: CASSLRQGVTDTQYF. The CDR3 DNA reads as TGTGCCAGCAGTCTACGACAGGGGGTCACAGATACGCAGTATTTT.

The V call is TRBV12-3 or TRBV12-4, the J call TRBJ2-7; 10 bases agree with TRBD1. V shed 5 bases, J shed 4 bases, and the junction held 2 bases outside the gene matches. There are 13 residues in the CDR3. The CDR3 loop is CASSGQGGYEQYF. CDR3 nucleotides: TGTGCCAGCAGTGGACAGGGGGGGTACGAGCAGTACTTC.

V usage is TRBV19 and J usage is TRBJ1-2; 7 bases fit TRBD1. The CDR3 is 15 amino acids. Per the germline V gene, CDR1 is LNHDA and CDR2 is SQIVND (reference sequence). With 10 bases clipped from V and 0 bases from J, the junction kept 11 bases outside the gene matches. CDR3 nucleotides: TGTGCCATTCGCCCCGGGACAGCGCCTAACTATGGCTACACCTTC. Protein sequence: CAIRPGTAPNYGYTF.

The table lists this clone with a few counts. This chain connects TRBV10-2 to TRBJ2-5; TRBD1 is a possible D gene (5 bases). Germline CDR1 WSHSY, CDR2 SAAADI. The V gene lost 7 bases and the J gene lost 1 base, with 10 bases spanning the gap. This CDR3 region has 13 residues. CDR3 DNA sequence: TGCGCCAGCAAAGGGGTGGTCCAAGAGACCCAGTACTTC. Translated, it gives CASKGVVQETQYF.

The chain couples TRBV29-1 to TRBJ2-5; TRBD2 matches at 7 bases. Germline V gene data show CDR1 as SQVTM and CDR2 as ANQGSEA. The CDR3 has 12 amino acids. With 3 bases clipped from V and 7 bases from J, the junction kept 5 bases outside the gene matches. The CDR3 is CSVEGGEATQYF. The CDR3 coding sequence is TGCAGCGTTGAGGGGGGGGAAGCGACCCAGTACTTC.

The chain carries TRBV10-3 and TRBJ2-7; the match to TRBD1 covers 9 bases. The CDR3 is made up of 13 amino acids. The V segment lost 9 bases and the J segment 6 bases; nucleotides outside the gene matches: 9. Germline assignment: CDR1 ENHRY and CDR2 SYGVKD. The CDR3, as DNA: TGTGCCATTTCGGGACAGGGTCCCTCCGAGCAGTACTTC. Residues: CAISGQGPSEQYF.

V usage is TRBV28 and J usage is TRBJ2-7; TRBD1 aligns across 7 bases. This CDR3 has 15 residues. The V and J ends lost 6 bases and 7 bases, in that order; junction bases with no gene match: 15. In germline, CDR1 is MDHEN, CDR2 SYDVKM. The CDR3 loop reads CASRGYRGFAYEQYF. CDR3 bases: TGTGCCAGCAGGGGATACAGGGGCTTCGCTTATGAGCAGTACTTC.

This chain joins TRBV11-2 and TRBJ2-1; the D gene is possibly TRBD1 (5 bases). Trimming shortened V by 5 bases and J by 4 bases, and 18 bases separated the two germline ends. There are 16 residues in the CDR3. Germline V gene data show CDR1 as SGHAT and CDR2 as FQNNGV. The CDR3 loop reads CASSKLRQNQYNEQFF. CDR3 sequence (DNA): TGTGCCAGCAGCAAACTTAGACAGAATCAATACAATGAGCAGTTCTTC.

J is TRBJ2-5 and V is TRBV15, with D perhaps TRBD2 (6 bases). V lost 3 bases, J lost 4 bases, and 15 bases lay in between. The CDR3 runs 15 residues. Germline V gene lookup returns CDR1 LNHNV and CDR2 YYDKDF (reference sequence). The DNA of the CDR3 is TGTGCCACCAGCAGTAGGAGGGGACTGGGAGAGACCCAGTACTTC. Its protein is CATSSRRGLGETQYF.

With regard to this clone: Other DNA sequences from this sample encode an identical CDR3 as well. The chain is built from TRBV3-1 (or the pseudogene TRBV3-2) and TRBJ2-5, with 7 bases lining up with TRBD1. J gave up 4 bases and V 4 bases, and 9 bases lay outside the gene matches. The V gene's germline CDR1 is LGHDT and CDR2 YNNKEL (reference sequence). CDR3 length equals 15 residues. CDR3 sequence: CASSPPGRGLETQYF. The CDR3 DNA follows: TGTGCCAGCAGCCCCCCCGGCAGGGGGTTAGAGACCCAGTACTTC.

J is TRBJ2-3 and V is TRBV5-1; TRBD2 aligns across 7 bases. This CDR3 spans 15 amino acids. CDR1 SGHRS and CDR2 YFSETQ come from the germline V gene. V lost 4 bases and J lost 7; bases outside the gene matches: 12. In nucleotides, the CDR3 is TGCGCCAGCAGCCGAGTGGGAGGGACCGTACATACGCAGTATTTT. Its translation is CASSRVGGTVHTQYF.

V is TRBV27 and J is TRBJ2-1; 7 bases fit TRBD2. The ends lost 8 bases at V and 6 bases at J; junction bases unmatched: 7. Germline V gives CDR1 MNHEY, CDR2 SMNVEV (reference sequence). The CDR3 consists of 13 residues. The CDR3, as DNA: TGTGCCAGCGCCAGGCTAGCGGCCAATGAGCAGTTCTTC. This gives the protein CASARLAANEQFF.

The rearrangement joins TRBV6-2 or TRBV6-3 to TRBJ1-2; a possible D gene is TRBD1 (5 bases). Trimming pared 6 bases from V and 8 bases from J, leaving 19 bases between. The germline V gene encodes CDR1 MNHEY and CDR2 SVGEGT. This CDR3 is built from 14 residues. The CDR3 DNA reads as TGTGCCAGCAGCTCCACCCCGGGGGAGAAAGGCTACACCTTC. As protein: CASSSTPGEKGYTF.

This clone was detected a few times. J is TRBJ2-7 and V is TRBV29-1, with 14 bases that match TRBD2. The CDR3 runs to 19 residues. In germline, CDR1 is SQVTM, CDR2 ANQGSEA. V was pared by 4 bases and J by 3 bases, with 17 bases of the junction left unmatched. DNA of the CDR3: TGCAGCGTTGTCCCGTTTACCGGGACTAGCGGGAGTGGGGACTACGAGCAGTACTTC. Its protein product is CSVVPFTGTSGSGDYEQYF.

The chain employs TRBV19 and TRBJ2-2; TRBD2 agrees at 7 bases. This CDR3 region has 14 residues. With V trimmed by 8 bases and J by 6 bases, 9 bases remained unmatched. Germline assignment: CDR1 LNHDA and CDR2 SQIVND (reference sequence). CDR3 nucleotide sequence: TGTGCCAGTGAAAAGGGAGGGTTCCCCGGGGAGCTGTTTTTT. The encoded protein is CASEKGGFPGELFF.

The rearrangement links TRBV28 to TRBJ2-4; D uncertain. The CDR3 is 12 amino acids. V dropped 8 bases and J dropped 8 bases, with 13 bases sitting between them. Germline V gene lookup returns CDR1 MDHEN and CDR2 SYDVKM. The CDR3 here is CASAVSSYIQYF. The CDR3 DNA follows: TGTGCCAGCGCAGTTTCTTCGTACATTCAGTACTTC.

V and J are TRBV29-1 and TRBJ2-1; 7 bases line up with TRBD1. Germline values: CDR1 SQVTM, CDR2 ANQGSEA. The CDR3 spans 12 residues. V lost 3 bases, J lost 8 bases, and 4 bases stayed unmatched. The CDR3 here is CSVEAGGDEQFF. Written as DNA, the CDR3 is TGCAGCGTTGAGGCAGGGGGAGATGAGCAGTTCTTC.

CDR3 DNA: TGCGCCAGCAGCTCTGGAGGGTCAGGTGCCTACGAGCAGTACTTC. The encoded protein is CASSSGGSGAYEQYF. This chain joins TRBV5-1 and TRBJ2-7; D might be TRBD2 (6 bases). The germline V gene encodes CDR1 SGHRS and CDR2 YFSETQ. The V and J ends lost 3 bases and 2 bases respectively, with 15 bases between them. The CDR3 length is 15 residues.

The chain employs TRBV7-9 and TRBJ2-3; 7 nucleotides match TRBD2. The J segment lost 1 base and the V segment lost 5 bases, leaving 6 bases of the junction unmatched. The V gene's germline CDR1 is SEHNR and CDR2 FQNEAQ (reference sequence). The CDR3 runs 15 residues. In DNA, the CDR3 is TGTGCCAGCAGCCCACAGCGGGACGGCACAGATACGCAGTATTTT. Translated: CASSPQRDGTDTQYF.

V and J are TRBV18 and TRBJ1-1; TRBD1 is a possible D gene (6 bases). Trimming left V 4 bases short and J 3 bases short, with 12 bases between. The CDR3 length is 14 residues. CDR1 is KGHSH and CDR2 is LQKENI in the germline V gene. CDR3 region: CASSLNRDDTEAFF. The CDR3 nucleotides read TGTGCCAGCTCACTTAACAGGGATGACACTGAAGCTTTCTTT.

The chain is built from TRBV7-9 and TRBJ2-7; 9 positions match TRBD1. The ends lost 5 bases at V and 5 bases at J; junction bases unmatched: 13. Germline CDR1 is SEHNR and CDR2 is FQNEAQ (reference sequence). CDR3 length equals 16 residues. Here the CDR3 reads CASSPNRDRVKNEQYF. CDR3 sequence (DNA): TGTGCCAGCAGCCCTAACCGGGACAGGGTGAAGAACGAGCAGTACTTC.

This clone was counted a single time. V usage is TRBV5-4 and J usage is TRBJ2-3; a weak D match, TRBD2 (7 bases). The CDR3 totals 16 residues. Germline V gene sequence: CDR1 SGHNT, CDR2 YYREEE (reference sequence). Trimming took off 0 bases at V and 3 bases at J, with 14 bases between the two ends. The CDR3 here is CASSLVVGGGTDTQYF. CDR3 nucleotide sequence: TGTGCCAGCAGCTTGGTGGTAGGGGGGGGAACAGATACGCAGTATTTT.

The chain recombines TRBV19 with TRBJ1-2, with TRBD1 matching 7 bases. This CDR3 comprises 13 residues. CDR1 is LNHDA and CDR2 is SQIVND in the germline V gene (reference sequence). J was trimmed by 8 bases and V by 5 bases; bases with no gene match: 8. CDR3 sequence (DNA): TGTGCCAGTAGTTCAGGGGGTATTTACGGCTACACCTTC. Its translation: CASSSGGIYGYTF.

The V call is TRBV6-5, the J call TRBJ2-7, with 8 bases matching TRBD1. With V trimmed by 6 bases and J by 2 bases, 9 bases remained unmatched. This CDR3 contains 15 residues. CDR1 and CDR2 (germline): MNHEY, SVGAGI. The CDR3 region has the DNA TGTGCCAGCAGCCGACGGGGGACAGGAGCCTACGAGCAGTACTTC. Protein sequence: CASSRRGTGAYEQYF.

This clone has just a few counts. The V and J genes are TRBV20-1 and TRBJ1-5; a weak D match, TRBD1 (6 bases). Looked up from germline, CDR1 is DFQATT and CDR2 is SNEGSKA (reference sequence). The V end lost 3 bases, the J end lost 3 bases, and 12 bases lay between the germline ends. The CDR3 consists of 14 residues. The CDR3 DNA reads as TGCAGTGCTAGTACAGGGAGGGACAATCAGCCCCAGCATTTT. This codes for CSASTGRDNQPQHF.

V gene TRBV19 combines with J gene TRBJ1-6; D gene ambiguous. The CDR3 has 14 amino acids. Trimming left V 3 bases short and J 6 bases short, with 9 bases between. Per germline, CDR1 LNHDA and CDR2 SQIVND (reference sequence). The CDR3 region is CASSMGDPNSPLHF. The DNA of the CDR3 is TGTGCCAGTAGTATGGGAGATCCTAATTCACCCCTCCACTTT.

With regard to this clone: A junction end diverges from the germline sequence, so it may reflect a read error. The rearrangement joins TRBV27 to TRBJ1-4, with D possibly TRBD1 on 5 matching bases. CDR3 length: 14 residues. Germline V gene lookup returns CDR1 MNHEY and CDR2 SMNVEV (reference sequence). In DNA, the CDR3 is TGTGTCAGCAGCTTCGGGGGTGCTAATGAAAAACTGTTTTTT. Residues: CVSSFGGANEKLFF.

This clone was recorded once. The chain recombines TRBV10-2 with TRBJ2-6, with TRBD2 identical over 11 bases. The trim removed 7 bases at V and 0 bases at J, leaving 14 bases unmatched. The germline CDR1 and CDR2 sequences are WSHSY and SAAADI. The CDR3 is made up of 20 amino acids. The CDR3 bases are TGCGCCAGCACCACCTTTGGGACTAGCGGATATCGCTCTGGGGCCAACGTCCTGACTTTC. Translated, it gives CASTTFGTSGYRSGANVLTF.

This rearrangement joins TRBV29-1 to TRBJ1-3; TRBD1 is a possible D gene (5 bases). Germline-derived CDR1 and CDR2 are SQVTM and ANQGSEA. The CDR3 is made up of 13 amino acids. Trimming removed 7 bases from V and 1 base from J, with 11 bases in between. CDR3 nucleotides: TGCAGCGCCGACACAGGTTCTGGAAACACCATATATTTT. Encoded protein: CSADTGSGNTIYF.